The entry that follows covers one T cell receptor (beta chain) sequence. This specimen comes from a study of blood T cell repertoires in COVID-19. The wider study: Both acute and convalescent COVID-19 samples were obtained from the United States, Italy and Spain. The analysed material was cDNA or gDNA that came from T cells, B-cell-depleted T cells, or PBMCs.

Losses at the gene ends were 7 bases for V and 1 base for J; bases not matched to a gene: 11. The CDR3 consists of 17 residues. Germline CDR1 and CDR2: SGHTA and FQGNSA. Original handling: For nucleated cells, counts were estimated from reference gene primer amplification. Clones were sequenced by immunoSEQ multiplex PCR, and TCRdb holds only the in-frame ones, with some missing. The V and J calls and clone size were taken over from that table, and D and trimming were inferred from the DNA. In the table there are tens of thousands of clones, roughly 84% of which are singletons. V and J are TRBV7-2 and TRBJ2-4, with 9 bases lining up with TRBD2. The sample comprised peripheral blood. This TCR came from a man between 45 and 60 years old with acute or convalescent COVID-19. CDR3 sequence reads: CASIQGREGRAKNIQYF. The CDR3 DNA follows: TGTGCCAGCATCCAAGGGCGGGAGGGCCGGGCCAAAAACATTCAGTACTTC.